This T cell receptor beta chain derives from a study of blood T cell repertoires in COVID-19. Assay used: immunoSEQ multiplex PCR; TCRdb lists only in-frame clones, some missing. The sample includes approximately 230,000 clones, 87% of them seen just once. CDR1 is MNHEY and CDR2 is SVGEGT in the germline V gene. The CDR3 loop spans 13 amino acids. V was clipped by 4 bases and J by 5 bases; unmatched bases: 2. The sample holds a few counts of this clone. The sequence came from a woman younger than 45 with acute COVID-19. The sample comprised PBMCs or T cells enriched from blood (not recorded which). This chain links TRBV6-2 or TRBV6-3 with TRBJ1-1; the match to TRBD1 covers 9 bases. This CDR3 is CASSWTGVTEAFF. Here the CDR3 DNA reads TGTGCCAGCAGTTGGACAGGGGTTACTGAAGCTTTCTTT.